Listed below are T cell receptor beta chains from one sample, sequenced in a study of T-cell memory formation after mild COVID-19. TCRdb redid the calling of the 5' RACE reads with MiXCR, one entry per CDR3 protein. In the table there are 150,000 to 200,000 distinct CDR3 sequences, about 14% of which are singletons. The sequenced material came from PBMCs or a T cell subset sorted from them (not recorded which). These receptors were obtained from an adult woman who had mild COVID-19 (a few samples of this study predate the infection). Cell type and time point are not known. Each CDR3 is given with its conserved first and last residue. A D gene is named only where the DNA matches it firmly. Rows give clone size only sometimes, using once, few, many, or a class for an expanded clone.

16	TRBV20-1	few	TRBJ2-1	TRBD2	TGCAGTGCTAGACTAGCGGGAGGTAGGGACTACAATGAGCAGTTCTTC	CSARLAGGRDYNEQFF
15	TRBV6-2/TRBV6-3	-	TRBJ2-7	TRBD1	TGTGCCAGCAGTTACCAGGGGGAGAGCTCCTACGAGCAGTACTTC	CASSYQGESSYEQYF
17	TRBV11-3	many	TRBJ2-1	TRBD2	TGTGCCAGCAGCTTGGGACTAGCGGGAGGGCCGGGTAATGAGCAGTTCTTC	CASSLGLAGGPGNEQFF
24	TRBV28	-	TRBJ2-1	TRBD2	TGTGCCAGCAGCCTACTGGGGGACATGGATAGGGGAACTAGCGGGAGGGTGGCGGGCTATGAGCAGTTCTTC	CASSLLGDMDRGTSGRVAGYEQFF
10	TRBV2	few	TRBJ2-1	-	TGTGCCAGCAGTGGGGACATGGAGTTCTTC	CASSGDMEFF
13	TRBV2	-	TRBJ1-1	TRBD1	TGTGCCAGCAAGGGACAGGGGGGCACTGAAGCTTTCTTT	CASKGQGGTEAFF
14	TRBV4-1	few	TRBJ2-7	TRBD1	TGCGCCAGCAGCCCAGGGACAGGGTCTTCCGAGCAGTACTTC	CASSPGTGSSEQYF
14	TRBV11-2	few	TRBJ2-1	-	TGTGCCAGCAGCTCCCAGACTAGCTACAATGAGCAGTTCTTC	CASSSQTSYNEQFF
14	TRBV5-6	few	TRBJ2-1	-	TGTGCCAGCAGCGCCCCAGGGCCCTTAAATGAGCAGTTCTTC	CASSAPGPLNEQFF
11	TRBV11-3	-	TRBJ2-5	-	TGTGCCAGCAAACAAGGAGAGACCCAGTACTTC	CASKQGETQYF
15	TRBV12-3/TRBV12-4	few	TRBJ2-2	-	TGTGCCAGCAGTTTGGGGCAGGGGAACACCGGGGAGCTGTTTTTT	CASSLGQGNTGELFF
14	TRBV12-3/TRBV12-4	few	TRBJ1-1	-	TGTGCCAGCAGTTTAGACCGCTCTGGGACTGAAGCTTTCTTT	CASSLDRSGTEAFF
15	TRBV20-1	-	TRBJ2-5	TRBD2	TGCAGTGCTAGAGACTCGGGACTACCACAAGAGACCCAGTACTTC	CSARDSGLPQETQYF
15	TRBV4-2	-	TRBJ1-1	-	TGTGCCAGCAGCCAAACCGACAGGTCGAACACTGAAGCTTTCTTT	CASSQTDRSNTEAFF
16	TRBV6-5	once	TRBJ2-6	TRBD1	TGTGCCAGCAGTCAGGGACAGGGGACCGGGGCCAACGTCCTGACTTTC	CASSQGQGTGANVLTF
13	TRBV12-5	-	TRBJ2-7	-	TGTGCTAGTGGTTTGGGAGAGGGGAGCGAGCAGTACTTC	CASGLGEGSEQYF
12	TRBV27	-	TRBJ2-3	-	TGTGCCAGCAGTCCTTGGCCGGATACGCAGTATTTT	CASSPWPDTQYF
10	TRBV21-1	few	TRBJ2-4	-	TGTAGTATGCGGAAAAACATTCAGTACTTC	CSMRKNIQYF
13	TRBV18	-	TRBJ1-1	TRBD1	TGTGCCAGCTCGGGACAGATGAACACTGAAGCTTTCTTT	CASSGQMNTEAFF
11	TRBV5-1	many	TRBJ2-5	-	TGCGCCAGCAGATCCGAGGGGACCCAGTACTTC	CASRSEGTQYF
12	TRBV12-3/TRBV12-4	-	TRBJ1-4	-	TGTGCCAGCACTGGACATAATGAAAAACTGTTTTTT	CASTGHNEKLFF
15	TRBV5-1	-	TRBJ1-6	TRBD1	TGCGCCAGCAGCTACCGACAGGGGGATAATTCACCCCTCCACTTT	CASSYRQGDNSPLHF
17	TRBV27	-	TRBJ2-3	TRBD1	TGTGCCAGCAGTTCTACAGGGGGATCTTTGATCACAGATACGCAGTATTTT	CASSSTGGSLITDTQYF
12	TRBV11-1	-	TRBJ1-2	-	TGTGCCAGCAGCTCAGGAGGCCTTGGCTACACCTTC	CASSSGGLGYTF
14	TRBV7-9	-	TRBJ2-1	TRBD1	TGTGCCAGCAGCGGGACAGGGGGAAACAATGAGCAGTTCTTC	CASSGTGGNNEQFF
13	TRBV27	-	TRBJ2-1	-	TGTGCCAGCACCCAAACCCGAGGGGCTGAGCAGTTCTTC	CASTQTRGAEQFF
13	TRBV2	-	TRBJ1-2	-	TGTGCCAGCAGTGTAAGACAGAACTATGGCTACACCTTC	CASSVRQNYGYTF
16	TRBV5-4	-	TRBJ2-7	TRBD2	TGTGCCAGCAGCTTTAGGAATCTAGCGGGCGACTACGAGCAGTACTTC	CASSFRNLAGDYEQYF
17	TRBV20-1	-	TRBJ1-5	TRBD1	TGCAGTGCTAGGGACAGGGCCTGGCTCTATAGCAATCAGCCCCAGCATTTT	CSARDRAWLYSNQPQHF
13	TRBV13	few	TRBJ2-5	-	TGTGCCAGCAGCTTAGGGCAGACGGAGACCCAGTACTTC	CASSLGQTETQYF
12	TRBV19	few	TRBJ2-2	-	TGTGCCAGTACCCCGTCGGCCGGGGAGCTGTTTTTT	CASTPSAGELFF
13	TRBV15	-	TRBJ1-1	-	TGTGCCACCAGCCGAGAACTGAACACTGAAGCTTTCTTT	CATSRELNTEAFF
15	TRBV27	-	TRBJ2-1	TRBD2	TGTGCCAGCAGTAGGAGACTAGCGGGAGAGGTTGAGCAGTTCTTC	CASSRRLAGEVEQFF
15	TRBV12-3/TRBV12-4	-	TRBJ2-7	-	TGTGCCAGCAGTCCGACGTCACCCGGGTCCTACGAGCAGTACTTC	CASSPTSPGSYEQYF
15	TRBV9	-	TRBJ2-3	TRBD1	TGTGCCAGCAGCTACTCGGACAGGAGCACAGATACGCAGTATTTT	CASSYSDRSTDTQYF
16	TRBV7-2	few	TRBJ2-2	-	TGTGCCAGCAGTTCCAGGCCGGGACTTAACACCGGGGAGCTGTTTTTT	CASSSRPGLNTGELFF
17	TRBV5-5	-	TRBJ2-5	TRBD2	TGTGCCAGCAGCTTCCGGCTAGCGGGAGGTCACCAAGAGACCCAGTACTTC	CASSFRLAGGHQETQYF
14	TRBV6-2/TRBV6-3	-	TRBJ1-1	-	TGTGCCAGCAGTAATACAGGGCCGAACACTGAAGCTTTCTTT	CASSNTGPNTEAFF
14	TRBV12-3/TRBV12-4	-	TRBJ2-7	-	TGTGCCAGCAGTTTGGGGGGGGGCAACTACGAGCAGTACTTC	CASSLGGGNYEQYF
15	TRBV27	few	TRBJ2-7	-	TGTGCCAGCAGTACCGTTCCGACGGCCTCCTACGAGCAGTACTTC	CASSTVPTASYEQYF
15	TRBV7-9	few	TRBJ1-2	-	TGTGCCAGCAGCTTATTGAGTACAGTGGCCTATGGCTACACCTTC	CASSLLSTVAYGYTF
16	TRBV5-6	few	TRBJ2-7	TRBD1	TGTGCCAGCAGCTTGGGGATAGGGACAGGGTCCTACGAGCAGTACTTC	CASSLGIGTGSYEQYF
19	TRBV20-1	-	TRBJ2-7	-	TGCAGTGCTAGTGTCCCCCCGGACTACCCTTCTCTCGTCTCCTACGAGCAGTACTTC	CSASVPPDYPSLVSYEQYF
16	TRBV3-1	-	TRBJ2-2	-	TGTGCCAGCAGCCAAGGGAGGCCGGAACACACCGGGGAGCTGTTTTTT	CASSQGRPEHTGELFF
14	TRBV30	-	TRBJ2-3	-	TGTGCCTGGAGTCTTGCTGCAAGCACAGATACGCAGTATTTT	CAWSLAASTDTQYF
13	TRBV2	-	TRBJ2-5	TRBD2	TGTGCCAGCACGCCCGGGGGGGGAGAGACCCAGTACTTC	CASTPGGGETQYF
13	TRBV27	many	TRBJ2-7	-	TGTGCCAGCAGCTTTGGGGGCGGGTACGAGCAGTACTTC	CASSFGGGYEQYF
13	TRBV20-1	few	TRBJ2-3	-	TGCAGTGCTAGAGGTCAGAGCACAGATACGCAGTATTTT	CSARGQSTDTQYF
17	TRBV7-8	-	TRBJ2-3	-	TGTGCCAGCAGCTTAATTCCCGGGTCTAGCGCACCGGATACGCAGTATTTT	CASSLIPGSSAPDTQYF
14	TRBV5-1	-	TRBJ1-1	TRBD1	TGCGCCAGCAGCTTGGGGGACAGGGATACTGAAGCTTTCTTT	CASSLGDRDTEAFF
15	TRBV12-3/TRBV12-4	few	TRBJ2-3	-	TGTGCCAGCAGTCGTAGCGGTGCGGGCACAGATACGCAGTATTTT	CASSRSGAGTDTQYF
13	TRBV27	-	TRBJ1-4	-	TGTGCCAGCAGTTGGGGACCTCAGGAAAAACTGTTTTTT	CASSWGPQEKLFF
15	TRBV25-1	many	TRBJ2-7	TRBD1	TGTGCCAGCAGTGCAATGAACAGGGGTTCGTACGAGCAGTACTTC	CASSAMNRGSYEQYF
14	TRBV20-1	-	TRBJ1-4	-	TGCAGTGCTACCGGGACCGAGGGACTGGAAAAACTGTTTTTT	CSATGTEGLEKLFF
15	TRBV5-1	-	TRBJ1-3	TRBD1	TGCGCCAGCAGCCTGACAGGGGACCCTGGAAACACCATATATTTT	CASSLTGDPGNTIYF